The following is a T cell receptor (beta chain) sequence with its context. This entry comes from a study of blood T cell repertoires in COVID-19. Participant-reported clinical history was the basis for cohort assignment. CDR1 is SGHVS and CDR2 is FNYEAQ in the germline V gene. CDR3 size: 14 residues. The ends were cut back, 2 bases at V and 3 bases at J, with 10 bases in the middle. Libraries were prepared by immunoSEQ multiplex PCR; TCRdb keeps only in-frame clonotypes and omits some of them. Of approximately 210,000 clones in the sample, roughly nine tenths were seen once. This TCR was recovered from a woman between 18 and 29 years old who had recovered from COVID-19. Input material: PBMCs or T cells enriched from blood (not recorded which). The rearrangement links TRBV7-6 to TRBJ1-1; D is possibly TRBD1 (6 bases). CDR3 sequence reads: CASSLLAGDTEAFF. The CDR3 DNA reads TGTGCCAGCAGCTTACTGGCAGGGGACACTGAAGCTTTCTTT.